The source of this T cell receptor (beta chain) is a study of blood T cell repertoires in COVID-19. Looking at the study overall: Collection of acute and convalescent COVID-19 samples took place in the United States, Italy and Spain. Sample material is recorded as cDNA or gDNA derived from T cells, B-cell-depleted T cells, or PBMCs.

This CDR3 comprises 14 residues. The germline gives CDR1 SNHLY, CDR2 FYNNEI. Trimming pared 5 bases from V and 9 bases from J, leaving 17 bases between. Per the study methods: Reference gene primers were amplified, and this amplification served to estimate nucleated cell counts. TCRdb keeps only in-frame clones here, not all; method: immunoSEQ multiplex PCR. For V, J and clone size, that table is used; D and trimming come from the DNA. Of about 200,000 clones in the sample, about 83% are singletons; the top ten hold 6.2%. This clonotype originated in a man aged 55 to 70 who had recovered from COVID-19. The sequenced sample was peripheral blood. This chain uses TRBV2 with TRBJ1-5, with D perhaps TRBD1 (6 bases). This CDR3 reads CASSQDSPRWPQHF. CDR3 sequence (DNA): TGTGCCAGCAGTCAGGACAGTCCACGTTGGCCCCAGCATTTT.